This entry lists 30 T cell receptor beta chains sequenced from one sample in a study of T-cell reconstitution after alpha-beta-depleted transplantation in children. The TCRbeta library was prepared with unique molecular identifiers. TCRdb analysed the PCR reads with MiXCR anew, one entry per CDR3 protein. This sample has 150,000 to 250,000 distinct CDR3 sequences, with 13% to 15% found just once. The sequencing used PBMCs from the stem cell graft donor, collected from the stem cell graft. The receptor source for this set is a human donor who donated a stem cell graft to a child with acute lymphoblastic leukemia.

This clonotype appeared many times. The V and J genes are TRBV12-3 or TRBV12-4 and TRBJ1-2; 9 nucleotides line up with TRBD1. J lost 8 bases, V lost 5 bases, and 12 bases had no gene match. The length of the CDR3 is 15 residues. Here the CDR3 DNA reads TGTGCCAGCAGTCCACCGGGACAGGGCCTTCGGGGCTACACCTTC. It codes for CASSPPGQGLRGYTF.

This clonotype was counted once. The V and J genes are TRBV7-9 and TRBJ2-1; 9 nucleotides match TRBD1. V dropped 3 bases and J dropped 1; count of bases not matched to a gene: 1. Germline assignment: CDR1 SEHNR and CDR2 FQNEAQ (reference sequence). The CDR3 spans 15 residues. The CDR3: CASSFDRGSYNEQFF. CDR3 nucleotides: TGTGCCAGCAGCTTTGACAGGGGGTCCTACAATGAGCAGTTCTTC.

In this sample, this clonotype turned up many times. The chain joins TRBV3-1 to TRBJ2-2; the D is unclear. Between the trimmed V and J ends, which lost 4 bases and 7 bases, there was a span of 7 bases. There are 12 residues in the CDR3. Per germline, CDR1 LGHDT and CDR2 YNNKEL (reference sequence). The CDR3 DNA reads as TGTGCCAGCAGCCGAGGTGGCGGGGAGCTGTTTTTT. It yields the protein CASSRGGGELFF.

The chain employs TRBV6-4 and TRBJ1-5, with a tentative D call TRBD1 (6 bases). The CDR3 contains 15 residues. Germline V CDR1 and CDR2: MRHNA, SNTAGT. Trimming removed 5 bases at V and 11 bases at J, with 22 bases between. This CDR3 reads CASSPGTGGGWAQHF. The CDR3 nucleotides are TGTGCCAGCAGTCCCGGAACCGGAGGGGGTTGGGCCCAGCATTTT.

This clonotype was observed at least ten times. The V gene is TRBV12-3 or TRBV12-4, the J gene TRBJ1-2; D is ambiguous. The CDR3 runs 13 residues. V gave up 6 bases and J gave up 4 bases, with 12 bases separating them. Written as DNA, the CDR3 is TGTGCCAGCAGCTTGGACTCGGGCTATGGCTACACCTTC. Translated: CASSLDSGYGYTF.

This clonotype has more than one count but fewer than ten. The CDR3: CSARDARKNTGELFF. In nucleotides, the CDR3 is TGCAGTGCTAGAGATGCCCGGAAAAACACCGGGGAGCTGTTTTTT. The chain uses TRBV20-1 and TRBJ2-2; D is unresolved. The V end lost 0 bases, the J end lost 2 bases, and 10 bases lay between the germline ends. This CDR3 is 15 amino acids long. From germline, CDR1 is DFQATT and CDR2 SNEGSKA (reference sequence).

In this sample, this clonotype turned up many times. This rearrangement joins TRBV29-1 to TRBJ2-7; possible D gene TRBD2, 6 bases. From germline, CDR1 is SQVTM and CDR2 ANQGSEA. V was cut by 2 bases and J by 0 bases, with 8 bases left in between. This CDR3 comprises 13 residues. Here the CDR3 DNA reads TGCAGCGTTGAACCTAGCGACTCCTACGAGCAGTACTTC. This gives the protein CSVEPSDSYEQYF.

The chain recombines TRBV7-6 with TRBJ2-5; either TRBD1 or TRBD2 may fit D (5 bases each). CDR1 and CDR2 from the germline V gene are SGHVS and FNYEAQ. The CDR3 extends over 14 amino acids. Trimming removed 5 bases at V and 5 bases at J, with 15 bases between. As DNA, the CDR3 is TGTGCCAGCAGCGCGAGCGGAGAGGGGGAGACCCAGTACTTC. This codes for CASSASGEGETQYF. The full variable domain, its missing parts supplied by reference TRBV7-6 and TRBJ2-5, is GAGVSQSPRYKVTKRGQDVALRCDPISGHVSLYWYRQALGQGPEFLTYFNYEAQQDKSGLPNDRFSAERPEGSISTLTIQRTEQRDSAMYRCASSASGEGETQYFGPGTRLLVL.

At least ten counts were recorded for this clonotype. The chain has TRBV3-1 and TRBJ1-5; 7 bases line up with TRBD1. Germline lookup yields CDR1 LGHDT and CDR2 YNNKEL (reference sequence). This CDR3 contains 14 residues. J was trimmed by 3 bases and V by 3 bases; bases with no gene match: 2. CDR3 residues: CASSQGQINQPQHF. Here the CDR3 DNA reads TGTGCCAGCAGCCAGGGACAGATCAATCAGCCCCAGCATTTT.

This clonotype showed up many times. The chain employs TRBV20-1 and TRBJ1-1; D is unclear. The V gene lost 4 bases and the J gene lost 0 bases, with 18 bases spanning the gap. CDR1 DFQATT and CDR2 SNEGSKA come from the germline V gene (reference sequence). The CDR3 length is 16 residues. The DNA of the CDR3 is TGCAGTGCTAAGGGAGCAGCGAAGACCTTGAACACTGAAGCTTTCTTT. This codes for CSAKGAAKTLNTEAFF.

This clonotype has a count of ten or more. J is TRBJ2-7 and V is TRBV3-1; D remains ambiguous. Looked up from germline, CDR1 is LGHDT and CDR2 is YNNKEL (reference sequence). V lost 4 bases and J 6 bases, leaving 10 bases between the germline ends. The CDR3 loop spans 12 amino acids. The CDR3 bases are TGTGCCAGCAGCCCCTTGAATGGCGAGCAGTACTTC. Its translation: CASSPLNGEQYF.

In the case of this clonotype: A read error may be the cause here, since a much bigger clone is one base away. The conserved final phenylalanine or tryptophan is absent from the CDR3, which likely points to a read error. CDR3 residues: CASTETPNTEAFL. The CDR3 coding sequence is TGTGCCAGCACCGAAACACCGAACACTGAAGCTTTCTTG. The V gene is TRBV5-6, the J gene TRBJ1-1, with D uncertain. The germline gives CDR1 SGHDT, CDR2 YYEEEE. This CDR3 is built from 13 residues. Between the trimmed V and J ends, which lost 6 bases and 1 base, there was a span of 10 bases.

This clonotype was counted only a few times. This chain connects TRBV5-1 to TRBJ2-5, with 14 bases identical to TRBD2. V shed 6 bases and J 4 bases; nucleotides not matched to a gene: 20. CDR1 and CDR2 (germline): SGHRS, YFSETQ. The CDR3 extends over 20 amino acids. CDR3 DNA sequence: TGCGCCAGCACCCACTATCCTAGGGGACTAGCGGGAGAGAGTCGAGAGACCCAGTACTTC. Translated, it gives CASTHYPRGLAGESRETQYF.

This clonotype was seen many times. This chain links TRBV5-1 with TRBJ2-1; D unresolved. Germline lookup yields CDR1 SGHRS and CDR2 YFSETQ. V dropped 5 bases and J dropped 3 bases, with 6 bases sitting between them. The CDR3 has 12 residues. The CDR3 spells CASSVDYNEQFF. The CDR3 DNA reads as TGCGCCAGCAGTGTGGACTACAATGAGCAGTTCTTC. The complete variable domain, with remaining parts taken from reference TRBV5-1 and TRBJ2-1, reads KAGVTQTPRYLIKTRGQQVTLSCSPISGHRSVSWYQQTPGQGLQFLFEYFSETQRNKGNFPGRFSGRQFSNSRSEMNVSTLELGDSALYLCASSVDYNEQFFGPGTRLTVL.

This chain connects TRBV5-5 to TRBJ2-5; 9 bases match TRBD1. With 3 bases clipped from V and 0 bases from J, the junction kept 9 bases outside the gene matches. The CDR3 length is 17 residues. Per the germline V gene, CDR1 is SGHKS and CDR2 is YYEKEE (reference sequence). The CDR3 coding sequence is TGTGCCAGCAGCTCCCGGAGAAGGACAGGGGACCAAGAGACCCAGTACTTC. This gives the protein CASSSRRRTGDQETQYF.

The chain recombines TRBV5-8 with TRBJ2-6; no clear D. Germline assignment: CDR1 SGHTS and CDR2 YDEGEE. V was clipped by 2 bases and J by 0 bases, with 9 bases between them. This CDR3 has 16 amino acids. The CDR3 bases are TGTGCCAGCAGCTTCGAGCAGAACTCTGGGGCCAACGTCCTGACTTTC. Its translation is CASSFEQNSGANVLTF.

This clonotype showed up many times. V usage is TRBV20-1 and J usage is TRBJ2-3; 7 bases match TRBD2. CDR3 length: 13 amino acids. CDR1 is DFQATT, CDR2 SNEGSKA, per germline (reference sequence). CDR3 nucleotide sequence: TGCAGCGAACTAGCGCCTAGCACAGATACGCAGTATTTT. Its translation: CSELAPSTDTQYF.

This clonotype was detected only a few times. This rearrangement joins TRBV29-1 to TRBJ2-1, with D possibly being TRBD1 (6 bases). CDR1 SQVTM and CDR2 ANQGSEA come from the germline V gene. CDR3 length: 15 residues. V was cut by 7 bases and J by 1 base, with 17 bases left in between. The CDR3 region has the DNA TGCAGCGCACCCCACCGTGACAGGTCCTACAATGAGCAGTTCTTC. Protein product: CSAPHRDRSYNEQFF.

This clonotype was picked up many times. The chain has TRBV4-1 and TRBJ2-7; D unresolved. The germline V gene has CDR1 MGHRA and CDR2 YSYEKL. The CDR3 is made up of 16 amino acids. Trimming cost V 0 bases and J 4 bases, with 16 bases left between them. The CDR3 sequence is CASSQEQRRITYEQYF. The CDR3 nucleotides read TGCGCCAGCAGCCAAGAACAAAGGCGGATCACGTACGAGCAGTACTTC.

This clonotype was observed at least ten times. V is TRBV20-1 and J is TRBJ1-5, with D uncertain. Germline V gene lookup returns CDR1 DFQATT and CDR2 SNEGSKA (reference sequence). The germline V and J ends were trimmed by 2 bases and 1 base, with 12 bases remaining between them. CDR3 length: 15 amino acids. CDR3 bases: TGCAGTGCTAGACCTTACAAACCGAGCAATCAGCCCCAGCATTTT. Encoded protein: CSARPYKPSNQPQHF.

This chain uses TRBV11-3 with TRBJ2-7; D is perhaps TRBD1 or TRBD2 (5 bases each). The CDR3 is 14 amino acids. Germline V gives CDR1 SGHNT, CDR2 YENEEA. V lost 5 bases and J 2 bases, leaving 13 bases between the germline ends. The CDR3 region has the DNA TGTGCCAGCAGCCTTCCGGGACGCGCCTACGAGCAGTACTTC. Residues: CASSLPGRAYEQYF.

In DNA, the CDR3 is TGTGCCAGCAGTTCGATCCCGGGGGGGGACTTCACAAACTACGAGCAGTACTTC. Translation gives CASSSIPGGDFTNYEQYF. This chain joins TRBV28 and TRBJ2-7; TRBD2 matches at 8 bases. Germline CDR1 reads MDHEN; CDR2 reads SYDVKM. V lost 4 bases, J lost 3 bases, and 17 bases stayed unmatched. CDR3 length: 18 amino acids. Full variable domain (remainder filled in from reference TRBV28 and TRBJ2-7): DVKVTQSSRYLVKRTGEKVFLECVQDMDHENMFWYRQDPGLGLRLIYFSYDVKMKEKGDIPEGYSVSREKKERFSLILESASTNQTSMYLCASSSIPGGDFTNYEQYFGPGTRLTVT.

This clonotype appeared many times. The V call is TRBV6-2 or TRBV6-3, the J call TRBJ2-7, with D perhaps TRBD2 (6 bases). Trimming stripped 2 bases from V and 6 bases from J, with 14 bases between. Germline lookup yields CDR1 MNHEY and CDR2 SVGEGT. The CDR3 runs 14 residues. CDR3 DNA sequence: TGTGCCAGCAGTTACGGGGGAGGAGGAGGCGAGCAGTACTTC. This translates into CASSYGGGGGEQYF.

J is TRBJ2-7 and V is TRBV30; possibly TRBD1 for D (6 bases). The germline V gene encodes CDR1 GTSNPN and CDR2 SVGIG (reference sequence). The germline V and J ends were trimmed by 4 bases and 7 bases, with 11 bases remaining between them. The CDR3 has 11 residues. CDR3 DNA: TGTGCCTGGACAGGGGATGGGGAGCAGTACTTC. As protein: CAWTGDGEQYF.

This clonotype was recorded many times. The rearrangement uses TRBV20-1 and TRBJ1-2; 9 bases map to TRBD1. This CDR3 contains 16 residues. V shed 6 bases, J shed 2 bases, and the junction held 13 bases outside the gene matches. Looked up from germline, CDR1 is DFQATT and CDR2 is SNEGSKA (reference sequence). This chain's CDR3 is CSAANRGRNSNYGYTF. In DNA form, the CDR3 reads TGCAGTGCCGCTAACAGGGGGCGTAATAGCAACTATGGCTACACCTTC.

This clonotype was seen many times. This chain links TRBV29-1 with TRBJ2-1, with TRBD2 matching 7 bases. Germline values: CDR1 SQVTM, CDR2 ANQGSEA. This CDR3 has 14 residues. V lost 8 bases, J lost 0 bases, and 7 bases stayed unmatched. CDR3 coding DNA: TGCAGCTCCAGCGGGGACGGCTCCTACAATGAGCAGTTCTTC. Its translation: CSSSGDGSYNEQFF.

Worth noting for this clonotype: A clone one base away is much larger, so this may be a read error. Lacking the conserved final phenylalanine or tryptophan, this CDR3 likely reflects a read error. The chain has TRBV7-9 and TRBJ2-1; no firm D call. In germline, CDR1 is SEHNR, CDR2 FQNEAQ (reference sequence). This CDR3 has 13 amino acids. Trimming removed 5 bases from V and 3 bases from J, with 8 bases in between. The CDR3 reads CASSPRDYNEQFS. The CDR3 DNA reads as TGTGCCAGCAGCCCGCGCGACTACAATGAGCAGTTCTCC.

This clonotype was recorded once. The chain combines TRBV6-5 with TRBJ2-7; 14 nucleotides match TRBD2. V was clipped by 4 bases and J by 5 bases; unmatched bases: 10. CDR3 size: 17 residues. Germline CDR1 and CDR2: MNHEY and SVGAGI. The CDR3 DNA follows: TGTGCCAGCAGTTCTAAGCGACTAGCGGGAGGGCCTCACGAGCAGTACTTC. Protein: CASSSKRLAGGPHEQYF.

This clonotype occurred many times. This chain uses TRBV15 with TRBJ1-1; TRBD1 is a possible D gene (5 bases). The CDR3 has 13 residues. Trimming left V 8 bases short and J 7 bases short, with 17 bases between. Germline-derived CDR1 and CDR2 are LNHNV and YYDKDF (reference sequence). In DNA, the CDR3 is TGTGCCACCCCTCAGCTTATCAGGGATGAAGCTTTCTTT. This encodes CATPQLIRDEAFF.

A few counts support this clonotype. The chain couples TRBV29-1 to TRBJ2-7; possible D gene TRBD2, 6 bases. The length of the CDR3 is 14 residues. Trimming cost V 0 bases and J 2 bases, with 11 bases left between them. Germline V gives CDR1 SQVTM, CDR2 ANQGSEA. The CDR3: CSVEDQTRTYEQYF. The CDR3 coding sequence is TGCAGCGTTGAAGATCAGACTAGAACCTACGAGCAGTACTTC.